The clone carrying this T cell receptor beta chain was observed a single time. Its antigen is undetermined. Measured with immunoSEQ multiplex PCR; TCRdb has only the in-frame clones, and not every one. The repertoire holds under 100,000 clones, with roughly 85% as singletons. The sample is drawn from a study of T cell responses to AZD1222 COVID-19 vaccine. Study results and limitations: Among vaccine-associated CD4 TCRs, coverage spanned spike, with dominance at 160-218 and 743-854. Donors, mostly white British, included more females; clonal diversity was possibly underestimated. Only a handful of AZD1222 recipients, roughly 6 in all, had baseline seropositivity. Unmutated regions of variants are reportedly targeted by nearly half of spike-specific TCRs.

Germline values: CDR1 SEHNR, CDR2 FQNEAQ (reference sequence). The CDR3 is 14 residues long. V shed 5 bases and J shed 3 bases, with 13 bases lying between them. This TCR came from an adult who received the AZD1222 COVID-19 vaccine. Sequenced here: peripheral blood, sampled 28 days after the second AZD1222 dose. The gene calls are TRBV7-9 and TRBJ1-2; tentative D call: TRBD1 (6 bases). The CDR3 DNA sequence: TGTGCCAGCAGCACCCCCCGACAGGACTATGGCTACACCTTC. Protein product: CASSTPRQDYGYTF.